A single sample gave rise to the 29 T cell receptor beta chains below, sequenced in a study of CD8 T cells in ankylosing spondylitis. TCRdb independently ran MiXCR on the 5' RACE reads; one entry per CDR3 protein. Found here are more than 150,000 distinct CDR3 sequences, 18% of them singletons; the top ten hold roughly 4%. Sample: blood, either unsorted or a sorted T cell fraction (not recorded which). Receptor source: a male donor under 35 with ankylosing spondylitis or in good health (not recorded which).

This clonotype was observed at least ten times. This rearrangement joins TRBV2 to TRBJ2-5, with D perhaps matching TRBD2 (5 bases). V shed 7 bases and J shed 1 base, with 10 bases lying between them. The V gene's germline CDR1 is SNHLY and CDR2 FYNNEI. The CDR3 length is 13 residues. The CDR3 DNA is TGTGCCAGCACAAGCGGACTCCAAGAGACCCAGTACTTC. Protein product: CASTSGLQETQYF.

The chain has TRBV5-5 and TRBJ2-7; no definite D call. With 0 bases removed from V and 2 bases from J, the gap between germline ends came to 12 bases. The CDR3 totals 15 residues. Germline CDR1 SGHKS, CDR2 YYEKEE (reference sequence). The CDR3 sequence: CASSLGSGSAYEQYF. In DNA form, the CDR3 reads TGTGCCAGCAGCTTGGGTTCTGGGTCGGCCTACGAGCAGTACTTC.

The table lists this clonotype with many counts. The CDR3 region has the DNA TGCAGTGCTAGAGATACCCCGACAGGATTCTATGGCTACACCTTC. Protein: CSARDTPTGFYGYTF. The gene calls are TRBV20-1 and TRBJ1-2; a weak D match, TRBD1 (6 bases). Germline V gene sequence: CDR1 DFQATT, CDR2 SNEGSKA (reference sequence). V lost 0 bases to trimming and J lost 4 bases, with 15 bases between them. This CDR3 spans 15 amino acids.

This clonotype occurred many times. The junction does not match germline at one end; this may be a read error. The chain has TRBV18 and TRBJ2-1; D is perhaps TRBD1 or TRBD2 (5 bases each). This CDR3 has 12 residues. Germline V gives CDR1 KGHSH, CDR2 LQKENI. The CDR3 bases are TGTGCCAGCTCACCACCGGGGGAGAGAAAGGTCTTC. This encodes CASSPPGERKVF.

At least ten counts were recorded for this clonotype. This chain joins TRBV28 and TRBJ2-7, with D uncertain. Germline V CDR1 and CDR2: MDHEN, SYDVKM. The CDR3 totals 12 residues. V gave up 6 bases and J gave up 8 bases, with 14 bases separating them. The CDR3, as DNA: TGTGCCAGCAGAGGTACGGTTCTTCAGCAGTACTTC. It encodes CASRGTVLQQYF.

This clonotype was counted many times. This sequence joins TRBV7-7 and TRBJ2-3; the match to TRBD1 covers 10 bases. Germline CDR1 and CDR2: SSHAT and FNYEAQ (reference sequence). This CDR3 has 15 residues. V gave up 1 base and J gave up 4 bases; unmatched junction bases: 2. DNA of the CDR3: TGTGCCAGCAGCTTAGGGACAGGGGGGCCAGATACGCAGTATTTT. Its translation is CASSLGTGGPDTQYF.

This clonotype was picked up many times. The chain is built from TRBV9 and TRBJ2-5, with 8 bases lining up with TRBD2. The CDR3 is made up of 15 amino acids. Trimming at V came to 0 bases and at J to 5 bases, leaving 6 bases not matched to a gene. The germline V gene has CDR1 SGDLS and CDR2 YYNGEE. The CDR3 is CASSVATGLVETQYF. In nucleotides, the CDR3 is TGTGCCAGCAGCGTAGCTACGGGACTAGTGGAGACCCAGTACTTC.

This clonotype was detected ten times or more. The rearrangement joins TRBV12-3 or TRBV12-4 to TRBJ2-1, with D perhaps matching TRBD2 (5 bases). Trimming removed 5 bases at V and 5 bases at J, with 16 bases between. The CDR3 consists of 15 residues. The CDR3 DNA is TGTGCCAGCAGTGATGGACGGTCGGGAAACAATGAGCAGTTCTTC. As protein: CASSDGRSGNNEQFF.

This clonotype was detected many times. This sequence joins TRBV7-6 and TRBJ2-3; D remains ambiguous. CDR1 and CDR2 from the germline V gene are SGHVS and FNYEAQ. V gave up 4 bases and J gave up 0 bases, with 11 bases separating them. The CDR3 covers 15 residues. CDR3 in DNA: TGTGCCAGCAGCTCAGCCTCCTACAGCACAGATACGCAGTATTTT. It codes for CASSSASYSTDTQYF.

This clonotype was detected many times. The rearrangement links TRBV12-3 or TRBV12-4 to TRBJ2-5, with no clear D. The CDR3 is made up of 15 amino acids. Trimming shortened V by 2 bases and J by 2 bases, and 12 bases separated the two germline ends. The CDR3 loop reads CASSLRTSPQETQYF. CDR3 DNA sequence: TGTGCCAGCAGTTTACGGACCTCACCTCAAGAGACCCAGTACTTC.

This clonotype was observed a few times. The rearrangement links TRBV5-4 to TRBJ1-1, with D perhaps TRBD1 (5 bases). Germline CDR1 is SGHNT and CDR2 is YYREEE (reference sequence). V was trimmed by 4 bases and J by 5 bases, leaving 15 bases between them. The CDR3 is 14 residues long. CDR3 sequence reads: CASSARVAGTEAFF. The CDR3 nucleotides read TGTGCCAGCAGCGCCAGGGTGGCGGGGACTGAAGCTTTCTTT.

This clonotype was picked up many times. The rearrangement links TRBV6-2 or TRBV6-3 to TRBJ2-3; D ambiguous. The V end lost 8 bases, the J end lost 0 bases, and 6 bases lay between the germline ends. This CDR3 comprises 12 residues. Germline CDR1 MNHEY, CDR2 SVGEGT. CDR3 region: CASASSTDTQYF. The CDR3 DNA reads TGTGCCAGCGCATCTAGCACAGATACGCAGTATTTT.

This clonotype was observed many times. The DNA for the CDR3 is TGTGCCAGCAGCCAAAGGACTTTCTACAATGAGCAGTTCTTC. It yields the protein CASSQRTFYNEQFF. The J gene is TRBJ2-1, the V gene TRBV14; the D gene is possibly TRBD2 (5 bases). V was clipped by 2 bases and J by 3 bases, with 8 bases between them. This CDR3 region has 14 residues. Germline-derived CDR1 and CDR2 are SGHDN and FVKESK.

There are many counts of this clonotype. Sequence at one end of the junction differs from germline and may be a read error. The chain employs TRBV6-5 and TRBJ1-1, with a weak D call TRBD1 (5 bases). The CDR3 is 15 amino acids. Germline V gene data show CDR1 as MNHEY and CDR2 as SVGAGI. The CDR3 spells CASSYSGGLNTEAFF. CDR3 nucleotide sequence: TGTGCCAGCAGTTACTCGGGGGGTTTGAATACTGAAGCTTTCTTT.

This clonotype was counted a few times. V is TRBV6-6 and J is TRBJ2-1; no clear D gene. This CDR3 spans 15 amino acids. CDR1 and CDR2 from the germline V gene are MNHNY and SVGAGI (reference sequence). V was pared by 2 bases and J by 0 bases, with 8 bases between. CDR3 region: CASSYRTVSYNEQFF. In nucleotides, the CDR3 is TGTGCCAGCAGTTACCGGACGGTCTCCTACAATGAGCAGTTCTTC.

This clonotype was counted ten times or more. This chain links TRBV20-1 with TRBJ1-3, with no clear D. Trimming pared 2 bases from V and 8 bases from J, leaving 7 bases between. CDR1 and CDR2 (germline): DFQATT, SNEGSKA (reference sequence). The CDR3 loop spans 11 amino acids. The CDR3 is CSARQGHTIYF. In DNA, the CDR3 is TGCAGTGCTAGACAAGGCCACACCATATATTTT.

This clonotype was recorded at least ten times. The CDR3 loop reads CAWSVWGANTEAFF. The CDR3 region has the DNA TGTGCCTGGAGTGTATGGGGGGCTAACACTGAAGCTTTCTTT. V is TRBV30 and J is TRBJ1-1, with D perhaps matching TRBD1 (6 bases). The V gene's germline CDR1 is GTSNPN and CDR2 SVGIG (reference sequence). V lost 0 bases and J 2 bases, leaving 10 bases between the germline ends. This CDR3 comprises 14 residues.

The rearrangement uses TRBV18 and TRBJ2-2, with D possibly being TRBD1 (5 bases). In germline, CDR1 is KGHSH, CDR2 LQKENI. V lost 4 bases to trimming and J lost 3 bases, with 12 bases between them. The CDR3 is 15 amino acids. The CDR3 DNA reads TGTGCCAGCTCACAAGGGGCGTCGGACACCGGGGAGCTGTTTTTT. This codes for CASSQGASDTGELFF.

The chain couples TRBV20-1 to TRBJ2-1; the match to TRBD2 covers 10 bases. The CDR3 runs 15 residues. CDR1 and CDR2 from the germline V gene are DFQATT and SNEGSKA (reference sequence). V lost 5 bases, J lost 5 bases, and 9 bases stayed unmatched. The DNA of the CDR3 is TGCAGTGCTCGGACTAGCGGAATGGTCCACAATGAGCAGTTCTTC. This sequence encodes CSARTSGMVHNEQFF.

This clonotype was observed many times. The chain carries TRBV29-1 and TRBJ1-5; possibly TRBD1 for D (5 bases). Trimming took 4 bases from V and 3 from J, leaving 7 bases between them. Germline V gene data show CDR1 as SQVTM and CDR2 as ANQGSEA. This CDR3 comprises 12 residues. CDR3 sequence: CSVGQHNQPQHF. In DNA form, the CDR3 reads TGCAGCGTTGGACAGCACAATCAGCCCCAGCATTTT. The full variable domain, with the rest looked up from reference TRBV29-1 and TRBJ1-5, is SAVISQKPSRDICQRGTSLTIQCQVDSQVTMMFWYRQQPGQSLTLIATANQGSEATYESGFVIDKFPISRPNLTFSTLTVSNMSPEDSSIYLCSVGQHNQPQHFGDGTRLSIL.

The sample holds a few counts of this clonotype. J is TRBJ2-1 and V is TRBV11-3, with TRBD1 matching 8 bases. CDR1 SGHNT and CDR2 YENEEA come from the germline V gene. CDR3 length: 15 amino acids. The trim removed 1 base at V and 5 bases at J, leaving 4 bases unmatched. The CDR3 DNA reads as TGTGCCAGCAGCTTAGGGGCAGGGGGCCACAATGAGCAGTTCTTC. It specifies CASSLGAGGHNEQFF.

This clonotype was counted at least ten times. The CDR3 coding sequence is TGCGCCAGCAGCGGGGGACTAGCCGTCGACAATGAGCAGTTCTTC. Its protein product is CASSGGLAVDNEQFF. This chain links TRBV5-1 with TRBJ2-1, with 9 bases identical to TRBD2. Trimming took 4 bases from V and 5 from J; bases not matched to a gene: 7. The germline gives CDR1 SGHRS, CDR2 YFSETQ. The CDR3 runs to 15 residues.

This clonotype occurred many times. The chain couples TRBV4-3 to TRBJ2-1; 8 nucleotides match TRBD1. Germline V gene data show CDR1 as LGHNA and CDR2 as YSLEER. The CDR3 is 16 residues long. Trimming removed 0 bases from V and 6 bases from J; junction bases left unmatched: 7. The CDR3 protein is CASSQDGQGAFNEQFF. CDR3 DNA sequence: TGCGCCAGCAGCCAAGATGGGCAGGGGGCCTTCAATGAGCAGTTCTTC.

This chain connects TRBV29-1 to TRBJ2-5; 8 bases are a match to TRBD1. The CDR3 runs 12 residues. With 6 bases clipped from V and 6 bases from J, the junction kept 6 bases outside the gene matches. Germline CDR1 SQVTM, CDR2 ANQGSEA. CDR3 region: CSVGTGLKTQYF. The DNA for the CDR3 is TGCAGCGTCGGGACAGGCCTAAAGACCCAGTACTTC. The whole variable domain, remainder taken from reference TRBV29-1 and TRBJ2-5, is SAVISQKPSRDICQRGTSLTIQCQVDSQVTMMFWYRQQPGQSLTLIATANQGSEATYESGFVIDKFPISRPNLTFSTLTVSNMSPEDSSIYLCSVGTGLKTQYFGPGTRLLVL.

The V call is TRBV10-3, the J call TRBJ1-2; D may be TRBD1 (5 bases). Germline lookup yields CDR1 ENHRY and CDR2 SYGVKD. Trimming took off 2 bases at V and 2 bases at J, with 27 bases between the two ends. CDR3 size: 20 residues. The chain's CDR3 is CAISEGAARSARSLNYGYTF. In nucleotides, the CDR3 is TGTGCCATCAGTGAGGGGGCCGCGCGGAGTGCCAGGAGCCTCAACTATGGCTACACCTTC.

This clonotype was counted between two and nine times. The chain carries TRBV6-1 and TRBJ2-1, with D possibly matching TRBD1 (5 bases). Per germline, CDR1 MNHNS and CDR2 SASEGT. V dropped 5 bases and J dropped 2 bases, with 19 bases sitting between them. This CDR3 contains 17 residues. CDR3 amino acids: CASSTPHGHPTYNEQFF. CDR3 nucleotide sequence: TGTGCCAGCAGTACTCCCCATGGACACCCCACCTACAATGAGCAGTTCTTC.

This clonotype was observed at least ten times. The chain recombines TRBV12-3 or TRBV12-4 with TRBJ2-1, with D unresolved. V shed 11 bases and J shed 0 bases, with 11 bases lying between them. The CDR3 spans 13 residues. CDR3 amino acids: CAESSSSYNEQFF. CDR3 DNA: TGTGCCGAGTCATCGAGCTCCTACAATGAGCAGTTCTTC.

The sample holds many counts of this clonotype. The V and J genes are TRBV6-2 or TRBV6-3 and TRBJ1-2; the D is unclear. V was cut by 8 bases and J by 1 base, with 11 bases left in between. The germline V gene has CDR1 MNHEY and CDR2 SVGEGT. The CDR3 sequence is 13 residues long. Here the CDR3 reads CASDTADNYGYTF. In nucleotides, the CDR3 is TGTGCCAGCGACACTGCTGATAACTATGGCTACACCTTC.

In this sample, this clonotype turned up many times. The chain combines TRBV5-1 with TRBJ2-1; 7 positions agree with TRBD1. Trimming took 3 bases from V and 4 from J; bases not matched to a gene: 4. Germline CDR1 is SGHRS and CDR2 is YFSETQ. This CDR3 spans 14 amino acids. The CDR3 bases are TGCGCCAGCAGCTCCCGGGACAGTTACAATGAGCAGTTCTTC. Translating it yields CASSSRDSYNEQFF. The full variable domain, in which reference TRBV5-1 and TRBJ2-1 provide the parts outside the CDR3, is KAGVTQTPRYLIKTRGQQVTLSCSPISGHRSVSWYQQTPGQGLQFLFEYFSETQRNKGNFPGRFSGRQFSNSRSEMNVSTLELGDSALYLCASSSRDSYNEQFFGPGTRLTVL.